In its sample, the clone carrying this T cell receptor beta chain was seen many times. These data originate in a study of neurological immune-mediated disorders. Sorted libraries drew on approximately 1 million CD4+ or CD8+ T cells. Germline CDR1 is SGHRS and CDR2 is YFSETQ. V trimming: 0 bases; J trimming: 4 bases; junction bases outside the gene matches: 8. This CDR3 has 16 residues. The cDNA was synthesized by means of template-switch 5'RACE, which was carried out with 10-nucleotide random UMIs. Each CDR3 protein gets one entry after TCRdb re-called the 5' RACE reads with MiXCR. The table has some 28,000 distinct CDR3 sequences, roughly 23% seen once.

The sequencing input was CD4+ T cells from blood. The clonotype originates from a man aged 45 to 65 with HTLV-1-associated myelopathy (HAM/TSP). The genes are TRBV5-1 and TRBJ2-3; 7 nucleotides line up with TRBD2. The CDR3 DNA is TGCGCCAGCAGCTTGGACGGCGGGAGCCACGCAGATACGCAGTATTTT. Its translation: CASSLDGGSHADTQYF.